This TCR beta chain was captured in a study of T cells in localized non-small cell lung cancer. Deletions cut 2 bases from V and 8 bases from J, with 9 bases between. CDR1 is KGHSH and CDR2 is LQKENI in the germline V gene. The length of the CDR3 is 13 residues. TCRdb keeps only in-frame clones here, not all; method: immunoSEQ multiplex PCR. The sample holds about 30,000 clones; approximately 88% are singletons and the top ten take about 7%. The sample was peripheral blood, taken before any cancer treatment. V usage is TRBV18 and J usage is TRBJ1-4; TRBD1 might be the D (6 bases). The source of this sequence is an older male donor with stage I lung adenocarcinoma. Here the CDR3 reads CASSPSGGEKLFF. The CDR3 coding sequence is TGTGCCAGCTCACCAAGTGGGGGCGAAAAACTGTTTTTT.